A single sample gave rise to the 10 T cell receptor beta chains below, sequenced in a study of cytomegalovirus exposure and HLA in healthy donors. PCR was performed using 60 Vbeta and 13 Jbeta primers. Clones were read by immunoSEQ multiplex PCR, and TCRdb kept only the in-frame ones, dropping some. The sample contains about 94,000 clones, about four fifths of which appear only once. The sequenced sample consisted of PBMCs. These receptors originate from a middle-aged woman in good health and CMV-seronegative.

This clone was seen more than once but under ten times. CDR3 residues: CASSQDLRGLAGGYEQYF. CDR3 nucleotide sequence: TGTGCCAGCAGCCAAGATCTAAGAGGACTAGCGGGGGGCTACGAGCAGTACTTC. The chain recombines TRBV4-2 with TRBJ2-7, with TRBD2 matching 14 bases. This CDR3 has 18 amino acids. Germline CDR1 and CDR2: LGHNA and YNFKEQ. The V segment lost 0 bases and the J segment 3 bases; nucleotides outside the gene matches: 7.

This chain links TRBV7-3 with TRBJ1-3; no definite D call. CDR3 length equals 14 residues. V shed 2 bases and J shed 4 bases, with 9 bases lying between them. Germline-derived CDR1 and CDR2 are SGHTA and FQGTGA. CDR3 region: CASSLVSGGNTIYF. CDR3 nucleotide sequence: TGTGCCAGCAGCTTAGTGTCAGGCGGAAACACCATATATTTT.

The chain employs TRBV27 and TRBJ2-7; 7 nucleotides line up with TRBD2. The CDR3 totals 15 residues. Trimming removed 3 bases from V and 2 bases from J; junction bases left unmatched: 7. Germline V gives CDR1 MNHEY, CDR2 SMNVEV (reference sequence). Here the CDR3 reads CASSFSSGRTYEQYF. The CDR3 nucleotides read TGTGCCAGCAGTTTCAGTAGCGGGCGCACCTACGAGCAGTACTTC.

The J gene is TRBJ2-5, the V gene TRBV29-1, with 10 bases that match TRBD2. The length of the CDR3 is 12 residues. V was pared by 5 bases and J by 9 bases, with 6 bases of the junction left unmatched. CDR1 is SQVTM, CDR2 ANQGSEA, per germline. DNA for the CDR3: TGCAGCGTTACTAGCGGGGACCGGGCCCAGTACTTC. Translation gives CSVTSGDRAQYF. The full variable domain, in which reference TRBV29-1 and TRBJ2-5 provide the parts outside the CDR3, is SAVISQKPSRDICQRGTSLTIQCQVDSQVTMMFWYRQQPGQSLTLIATANQGSEATYESGFVIDKFPISRPNLTFSTLTVSNMSPEDSSIYLCSVTSGDRAQYFGPGTRLLVL.

The chain combines TRBV30 with TRBJ1-2, with D hard to call. The CDR3 totals 15 residues. V lost 2 bases and J lost 3, with 16 bases in between. In germline, CDR1 is GTSNPN, CDR2 SVGIG (reference sequence). The CDR3 loop reads CAWSKLGDGDYGYTF. The CDR3 DNA sequence: TGTGCCTGGAGTAAATTGGGAGATGGGGACTATGGCTACACCTTC.

This chain links TRBV13 with TRBJ1-6, with TRBD1 identical over 8 bases. V gave up 5 bases and J gave up 7 bases; unmatched junction bases: 7. The CDR3 is made up of 15 amino acids. Germline V gene sequence: CDR1 PRHDT, CDR2 FYEKMQ (reference sequence). The CDR3 DNA is TGTGCCAGCAGCAGGGGACAGGACTTCAATTCACCCCTCCACTTT. Amino acids: CASSRGQDFNSPLHF.

The CDR3 is CASSSRAGQGNQPQHF. DNA for the CDR3: TGTGCCAGCAGTTCCCGGGCGGGACAGGGCAATCAGCCCCAGCATTTT. The rearrangement links TRBV27 to TRBJ1-5, with 8 bases matching TRBD1. Germline V gene sequence: CDR1 MNHEY, CDR2 SMNVEV (reference sequence). CDR3 size: 16 residues. V gave up 4 bases and J gave up 2 bases; unmatched junction bases: 7.

V gene TRBV28 combines with J gene TRBJ1-2; 8 bases fit TRBD1. The CDR3 length is 15 residues. Per germline, CDR1 MDHEN and CDR2 SYDVKM. Trimming at V came to 5 bases and at J to 3 bases, leaving 8 bases not matched to a gene. The CDR3 DNA follows: TGTGCCAGCAGTCACGGACAGGGCGGGGACTATGGCTACACCTTC. Encoded protein: CASSHGQGGDYGYTF.

This clone came up a few times. The CDR3 is CASSLQGTGELFF. CDR3 bases: TGTGCCAGCAGTCTACAGGGAACCGGGGAGCTGTTTTTT. The rearrangement uses TRBV7-9 and TRBJ2-2; D perhaps matches TRBD1 (6 bases). Germline CDR1 and CDR2: SEHNR and FQNEAQ (reference sequence). This CDR3 comprises 13 residues. Trimming stripped 6 bases from V and 5 bases from J, with 10 bases between.

The V call is TRBV12-5, the J call TRBJ2-2, with 10 bases fitting TRBD2. Unmatched junction bases numbered 4, after V lost 2 bases and J lost 4 bases. The CDR3 covers 16 residues. Germline V gives CDR1 LGHNT, CDR2 FRNRAP. The CDR3 DNA follows: TGTGCTAGTGGTTTGTTTCTAGCGGGGGCCACCGGGGAGCTGTTTTTT. This translates into CASGLFLAGATGELFF. The whole variable domain, remainder taken from reference TRBV12-5 and TRBJ2-2, is DARVTQTPRHKVTEMGQEVTMRCQPILGHNTVFWYRQTMMQGLELLAYFRNRAPLDDSGMPKDRFSAEMPDATLATLKIQPSEPRDSAVYFCASGLFLAGATGELFFGEGSRLTVL.